This is a list of T cell receptor beta chains from one sample in a study of blood T cell repertoires in COVID-19. Libraries were prepared by immunoSEQ multiplex PCR; TCRdb keeps only in-frame clonotypes and omits some of them. The sample yields under 250,000 clones, about 79% seen once. The material sequenced was PBMCs or T cells enriched from blood (not recorded which). The receptor source for this set is a woman aged 35 to 49 with acute COVID-19. CDR3s include the opening cysteine and the closing phenylalanine or tryptophan. Fields, in order: D gene, J gene, V gene, clone size, CDR3 protein, CDR3 DNA. D genes are given only for firm matches. Clone sizes are given selectively: once, few, many, or a class where the clone is expanded.

- TRBJ1-1 TRBV28 few CASISGGTEAFF TGTGCCAGCATCTCGGGAGGCACTGAAGCTTTCTTT
- TRBJ2-5 TRBV11-2 - CASKDAGGTQYF TGTGCCAGCAAGGACGCCGGGGGGACCCAGTACTTC
TRBD1 TRBJ1-5 TRBV10-3 - CAISPTGEGNQPQHF TGTGCCATCAGTCCGACAGGGGAGGGCAATCAGCCCCAGCATTTT
- TRBJ1-6 TRBV18 - CASSPAARNSPLHF TGTGCCAGCTCACCGGCGGCCCGGAATTCACCCCTCCACTTT
TRBD1 TRBJ1-1 TRBV4-1 - CASSQAEGAQAGRKAFF TGCGCCAGCAGCCAAGCGGAGGGGGCCCAGGCGGGGAGAAAAGCTTTCTTT
TRBD1 TRBJ1-2 TRBV3-1/TRBV3-2 - CASSHFVDRQGDGYTF TGTGCCAGCAGCCATTTTGTTGACCGACAGGGAGACGGCTACACCTTC
- TRBJ1-2 TRBV5-8 - CASRYSVLTRTVYGYTF TGTGCCAGCAGGTATTCGGTCCTTACTCGGACAGTCTATGGCTACACCTTC
- TRBJ2-3 TRBV19 - CASSGLRDSATDTQYF TGTGCCAGTAGTGGACTTCGGGACTCCGCCACAGATACGCAGTATTTT
- TRBJ2-7 TRBV28 once CASSISLSRDYEQYF TGTGCCAGCAGTATTTCCCTATCGAGGGACTACGAGCAGTACTTC
TRBD2 TRBJ2-7 TRBV6-1 few CASSGAFPGLAVSSYEQYF TGTGCCAGCAGTGGCGCCTTCCCCGGACTAGCGGTCAGCTCCTACGAGCAGTACTTC
TRBD1 TRBJ2-7 TRBV2 - CASREIGTGGLEQYF TGTGCCAGCAGGGAGATCGGGACAGGGGGCCTCGAGCAGTACTTC
- TRBJ2-3 TRBV5-4 - CASSPPPPGTDTQYF TGTGCCAGCAGCCCCCCCCCGCCAGGCACAGATACGCAGTATTTT
TRBD2 TRBJ2-1 TRBV30 - CAWSPPSGGRNEQFF TGTGCCTGGAGTCCGCCTAGCGGGGGGCGGAATGAGCAGTTCTTC
- TRBJ2-7 TRBV10-3 - CAISEPRGRTGYEQYF TGTGCCATCAGTGAGCCCAGGGGTCGAACGGGCTACGAGCAGTACTTC
- TRBJ1-6 TRBV4-3 - CASSTDSRGSPLHF TGCGCCAGCAGTACGGACAGTCGCGGTTCACCCCTCCACTTT
TRBD1 TRBJ2-2 TRBV3-1/TRBV3-2 - CASSSKPTGYPSTGELFF TGTGCCAGCAGCTCCAAGCCGACAGGGTACCCAAGCACCGGGGAGCTGTTTTTT
- TRBJ2-7 TRBV15 - CATSNKRTEAPYEQYF TGTGCCACCAGCAACAAAAGGACAGAGGCACCCTACGAGCAGTACTTC
- TRBJ1-3 TRBV20-1 - CSASYREHTIYF TGCAGTGCTAGTTATCGGGAGCACACCATATATTTT
- TRBJ1-1 TRBV9 - CASSVDQGIANTEAFF TGTGCCAGCAGCGTAGACCAGGGTATTGCGAACACTGAAGCTTTCTTT